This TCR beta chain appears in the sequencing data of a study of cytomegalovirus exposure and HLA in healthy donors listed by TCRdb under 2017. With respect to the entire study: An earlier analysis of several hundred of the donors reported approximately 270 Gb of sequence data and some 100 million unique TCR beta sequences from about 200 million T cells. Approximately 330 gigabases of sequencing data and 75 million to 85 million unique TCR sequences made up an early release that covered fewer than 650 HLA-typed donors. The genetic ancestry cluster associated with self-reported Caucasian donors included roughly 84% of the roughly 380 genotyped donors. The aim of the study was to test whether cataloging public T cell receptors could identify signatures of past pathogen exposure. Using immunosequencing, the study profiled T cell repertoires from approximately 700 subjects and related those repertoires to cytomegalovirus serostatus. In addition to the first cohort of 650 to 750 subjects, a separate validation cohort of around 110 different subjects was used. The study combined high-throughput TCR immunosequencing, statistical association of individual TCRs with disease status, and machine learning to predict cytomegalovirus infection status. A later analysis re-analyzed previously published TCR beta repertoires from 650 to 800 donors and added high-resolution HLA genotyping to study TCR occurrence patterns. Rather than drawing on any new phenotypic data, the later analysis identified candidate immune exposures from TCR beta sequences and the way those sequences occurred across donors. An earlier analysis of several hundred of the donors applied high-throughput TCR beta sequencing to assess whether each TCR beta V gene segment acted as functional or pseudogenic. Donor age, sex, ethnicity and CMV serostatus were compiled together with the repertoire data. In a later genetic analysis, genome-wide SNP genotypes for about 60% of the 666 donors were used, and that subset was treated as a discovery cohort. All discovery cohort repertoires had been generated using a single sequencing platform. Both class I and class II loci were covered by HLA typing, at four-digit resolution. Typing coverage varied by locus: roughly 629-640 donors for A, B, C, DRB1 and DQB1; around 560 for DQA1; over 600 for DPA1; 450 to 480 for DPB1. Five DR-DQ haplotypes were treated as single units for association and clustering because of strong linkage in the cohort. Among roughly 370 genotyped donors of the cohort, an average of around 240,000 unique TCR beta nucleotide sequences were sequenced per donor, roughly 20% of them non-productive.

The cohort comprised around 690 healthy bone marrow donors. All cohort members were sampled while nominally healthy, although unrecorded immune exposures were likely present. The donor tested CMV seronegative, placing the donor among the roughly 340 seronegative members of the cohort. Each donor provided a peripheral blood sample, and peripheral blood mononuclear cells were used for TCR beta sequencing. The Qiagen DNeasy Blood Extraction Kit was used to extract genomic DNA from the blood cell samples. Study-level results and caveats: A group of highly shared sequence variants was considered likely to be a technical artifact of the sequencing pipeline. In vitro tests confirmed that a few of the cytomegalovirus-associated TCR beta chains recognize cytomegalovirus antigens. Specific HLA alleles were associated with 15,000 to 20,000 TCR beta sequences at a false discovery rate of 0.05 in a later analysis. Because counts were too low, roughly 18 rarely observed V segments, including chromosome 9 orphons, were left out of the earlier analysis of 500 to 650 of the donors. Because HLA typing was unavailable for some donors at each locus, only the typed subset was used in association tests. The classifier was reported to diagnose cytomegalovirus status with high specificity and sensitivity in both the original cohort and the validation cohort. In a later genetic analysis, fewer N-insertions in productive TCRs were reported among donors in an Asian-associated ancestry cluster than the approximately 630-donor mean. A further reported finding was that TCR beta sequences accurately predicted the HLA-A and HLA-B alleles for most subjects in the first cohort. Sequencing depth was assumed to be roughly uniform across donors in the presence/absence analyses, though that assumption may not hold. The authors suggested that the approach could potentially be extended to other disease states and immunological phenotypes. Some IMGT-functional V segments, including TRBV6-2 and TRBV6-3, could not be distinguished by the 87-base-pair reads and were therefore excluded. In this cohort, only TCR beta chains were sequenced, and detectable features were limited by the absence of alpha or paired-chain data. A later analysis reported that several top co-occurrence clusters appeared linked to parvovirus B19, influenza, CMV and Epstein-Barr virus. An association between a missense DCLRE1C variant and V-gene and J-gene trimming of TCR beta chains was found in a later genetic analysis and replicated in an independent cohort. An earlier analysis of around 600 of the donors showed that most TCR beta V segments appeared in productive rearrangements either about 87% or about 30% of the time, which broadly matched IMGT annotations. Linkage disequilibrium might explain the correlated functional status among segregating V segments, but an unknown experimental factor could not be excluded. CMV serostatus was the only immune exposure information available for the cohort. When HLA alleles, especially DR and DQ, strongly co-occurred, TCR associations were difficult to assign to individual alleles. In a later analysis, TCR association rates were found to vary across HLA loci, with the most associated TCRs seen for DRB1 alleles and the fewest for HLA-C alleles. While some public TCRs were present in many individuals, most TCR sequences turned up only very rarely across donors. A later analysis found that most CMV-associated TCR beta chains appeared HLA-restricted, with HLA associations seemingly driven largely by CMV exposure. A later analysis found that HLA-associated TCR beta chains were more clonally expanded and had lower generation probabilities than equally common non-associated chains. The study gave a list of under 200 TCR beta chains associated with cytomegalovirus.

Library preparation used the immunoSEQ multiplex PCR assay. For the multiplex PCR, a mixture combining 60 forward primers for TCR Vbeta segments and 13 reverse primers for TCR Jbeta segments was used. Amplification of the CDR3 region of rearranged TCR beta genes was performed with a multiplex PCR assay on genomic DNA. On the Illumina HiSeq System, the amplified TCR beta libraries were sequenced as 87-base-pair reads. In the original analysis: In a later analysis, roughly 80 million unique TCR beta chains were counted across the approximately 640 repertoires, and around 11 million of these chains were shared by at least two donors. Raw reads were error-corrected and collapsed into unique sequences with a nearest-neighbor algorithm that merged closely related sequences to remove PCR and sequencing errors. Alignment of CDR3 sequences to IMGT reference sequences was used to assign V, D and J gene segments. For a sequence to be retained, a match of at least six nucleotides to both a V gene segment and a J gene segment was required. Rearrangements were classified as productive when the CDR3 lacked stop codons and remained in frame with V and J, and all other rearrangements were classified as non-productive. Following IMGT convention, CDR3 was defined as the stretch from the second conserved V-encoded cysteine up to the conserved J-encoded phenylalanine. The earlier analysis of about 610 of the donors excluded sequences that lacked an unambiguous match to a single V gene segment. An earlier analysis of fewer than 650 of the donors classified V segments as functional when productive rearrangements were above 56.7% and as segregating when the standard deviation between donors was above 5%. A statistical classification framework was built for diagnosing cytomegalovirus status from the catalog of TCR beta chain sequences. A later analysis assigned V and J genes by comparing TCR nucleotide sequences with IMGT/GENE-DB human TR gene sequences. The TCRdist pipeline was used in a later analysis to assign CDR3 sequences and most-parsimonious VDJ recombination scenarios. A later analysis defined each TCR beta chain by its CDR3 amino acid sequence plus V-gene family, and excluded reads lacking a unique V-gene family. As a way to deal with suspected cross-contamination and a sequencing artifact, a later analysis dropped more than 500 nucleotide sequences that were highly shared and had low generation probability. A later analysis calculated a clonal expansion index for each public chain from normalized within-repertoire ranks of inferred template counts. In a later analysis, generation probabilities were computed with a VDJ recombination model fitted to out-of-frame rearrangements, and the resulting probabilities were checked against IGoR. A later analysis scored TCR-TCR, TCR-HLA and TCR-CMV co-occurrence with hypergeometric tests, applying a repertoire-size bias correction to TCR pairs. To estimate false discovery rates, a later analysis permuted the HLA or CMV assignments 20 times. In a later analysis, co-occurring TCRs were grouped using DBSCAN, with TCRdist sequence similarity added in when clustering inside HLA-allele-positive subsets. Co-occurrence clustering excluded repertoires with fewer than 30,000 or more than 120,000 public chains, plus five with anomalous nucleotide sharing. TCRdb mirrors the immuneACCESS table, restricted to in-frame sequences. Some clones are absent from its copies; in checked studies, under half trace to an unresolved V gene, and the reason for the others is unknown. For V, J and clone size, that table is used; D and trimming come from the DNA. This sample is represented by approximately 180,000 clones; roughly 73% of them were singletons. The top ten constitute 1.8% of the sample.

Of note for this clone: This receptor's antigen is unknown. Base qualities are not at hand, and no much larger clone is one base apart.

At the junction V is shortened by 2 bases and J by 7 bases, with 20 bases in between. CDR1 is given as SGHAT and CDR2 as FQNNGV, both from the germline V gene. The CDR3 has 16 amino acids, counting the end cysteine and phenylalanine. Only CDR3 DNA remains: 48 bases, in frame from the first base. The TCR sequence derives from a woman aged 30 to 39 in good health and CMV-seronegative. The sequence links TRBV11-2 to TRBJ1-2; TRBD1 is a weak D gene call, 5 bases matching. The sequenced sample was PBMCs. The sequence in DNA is TGTGCCAGCAGCTTACTGGGTACTGGGGCAGCGGGTGGCTACACCTTC. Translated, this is CASSLLGTGAAGGYTF.